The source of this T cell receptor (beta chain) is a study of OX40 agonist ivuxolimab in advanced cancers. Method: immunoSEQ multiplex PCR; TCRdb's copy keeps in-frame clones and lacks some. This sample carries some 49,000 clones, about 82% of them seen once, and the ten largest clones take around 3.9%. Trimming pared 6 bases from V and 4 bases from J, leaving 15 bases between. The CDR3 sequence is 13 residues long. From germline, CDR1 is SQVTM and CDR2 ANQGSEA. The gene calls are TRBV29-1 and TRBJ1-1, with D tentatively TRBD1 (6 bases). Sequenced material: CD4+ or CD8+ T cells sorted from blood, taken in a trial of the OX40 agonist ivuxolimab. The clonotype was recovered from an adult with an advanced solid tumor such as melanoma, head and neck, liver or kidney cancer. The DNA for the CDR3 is TGCAGCGTGAGGCAGGGGATCGGCACTGAAGCTTTCTTT. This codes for CSVRQGIGTEAFF. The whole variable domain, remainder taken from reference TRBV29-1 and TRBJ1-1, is SAVISQKPSRDICQRGTSLTIQCQVDSQVTMMFWYRQQPGQSLTLIATANQGSEATYESGFVIDKFPISRPNLTFSTLTVSNMSPEDSSIYLCSVRQGIGTEAFFGQGTRLTVV.